The 3 T cell receptor beta chains below were found in one sample sequenced in a study of blood T cell repertoires in COVID-19. Measured with immunoSEQ multiplex PCR; TCRdb has only the in-frame clones, and not every one. The repertoire holds tens of thousands of clones, with 86% as singletons. Sequencing was performed on peripheral blood. The receptors here all came from a man in his 70s with acute or convalescent COVID-19.

The CDR3 DNA is TGTGCCAGCTCCCAAAGGACAGGGGGCGCGTTCGGAGAGACCCAGTACTTC. It encodes CASSQRTGGAFGETQYF. The chain is built from TRBV27 and TRBJ2-5, with 11 bases that match TRBD1. V lost 8 bases to trimming and J lost 4 bases; unmatched junction nucleotides: 15. In germline, CDR1 is MNHEY, CDR2 SMNVEV (reference sequence). The CDR3 sequence is 17 residues long.

V is TRBV10-3 and J is TRBJ1-6; TRBD1 is a possible D gene (5 bases). The V gene's germline CDR1 is ENHRY and CDR2 SYGVKD. Trimming took 0 bases from V and 10 from J, leaving 10 bases between them. The length of the CDR3 is 14 residues. The CDR3 reads CAISESGTRSPLHF. The CDR3 DNA follows: TGTGCCATCAGTGAGTCGGGGACTAGGTCACCCCTCCACTTT.

This clone turned up a few times. The chain carries TRBV6-5 and TRBJ1-1; D uncertain. Germline V gives CDR1 MNHEY, CDR2 SVGAGI. V was shortened by 2 bases and J by 1 base, with 8 bases between the two germline ends. There are 14 residues in the CDR3. As DNA, the CDR3 is TGTGCCAGCAGTTACGATGCGGAGAACACTGAAGCTTTCTTT. Its translation: CASSYDAENTEAFF.